The subject of this entry is one T cell receptor beta chain. This clone's antigen is unknown. Base qualities are not at hand, and no much larger clone is one base apart. Library prep was done by the immunoSEQ multiplex PCR assay. The multiplex PCR relied on a mix of 60 forward primers for TCR Vbeta segments and 13 reverse primers for TCR Jbeta segments. Amplification of the CDR3 region of rearranged TCR beta genes was performed with a multiplex PCR assay on genomic DNA. On the Illumina HiSeq System, the amplified TCR beta libraries were sequenced as 87-base-pair reads. Under the source paper's analysis protocol: A later analysis tallied 75 million to 95 million unique TCR beta chains across the approximately 670 repertoires, and around 10 million of those chains were shared by two or more donors. A nearest-neighbor algorithm error-corrected the raw reads and collapsed the reads into unique sequences, merging closely related sequences to remove PCR and sequencing errors. CDR3 sequences were aligned to IMGT reference sequences to assign V, D and J gene segments. For a sequence to be retained, a match of at least six nucleotides was required to both a V gene segment and a J gene segment. Rearrangements were classified as productive when the CDR3 lacked stop codons and remained in frame with V and J, and all other rearrangements were classified as non-productive. CDR3 was defined by IMGT convention, running from the second conserved V-encoded cysteine to the conserved J-encoded phenylalanine. Sequences without an unambiguous match to a single V gene segment were excluded from the earlier analysis of about 640 of the donors. In an earlier analysis of roughly 600 of the donors, a V segment was called functional when productive rearrangements were above 56.7%, and segregating when the standard deviation between donors exceeded 5%. A statistical classification framework was built to diagnose cytomegalovirus status from the catalog of TCR beta chain sequences. V and J gene assignment, in a later analysis, came from comparing TCR nucleotide sequences with IMGT/GENE-DB human TR gene sequences. A later analysis assigned CDR3 sequences and most-parsimonious VDJ recombination scenarios with the TCRdist pipeline. In a later analysis, every TCR beta chain was defined by the combination of its CDR3 amino acid sequence and its V-gene family, and reads without a unique V-gene family were dropped. To address suspected cross-contamination and a sequencing artifact, a later analysis removed over 500 highly shared, low-generation-probability nucleotide sequences. In a later analysis, a clonal expansion index was calculated for each public chain from normalized within-repertoire ranks of inferred template counts. In a later analysis, generation probabilities were computed with a VDJ recombination model fitted to out-of-frame rearrangements, and the resulting probabilities were checked against IGoR. Hypergeometric tests were used in a later analysis to score TCR-TCR, TCR-HLA and TCR-CMV co-occurrence, with a repertoire-size bias correction applied to the TCR pairs. In a later analysis, false discovery rates were estimated by permuting HLA or CMV assignments 20 times. A later analysis grouped co-occurring TCRs with DBSCAN, adding TCRdist sequence similarity when clustering within HLA-allele-positive subsets. Co-occurrence clustering excluded repertoires with fewer than 30,000 or more than 120,000 public chains, plus five with anomalous nucleotide sharing. TCRdb took this table from immuneACCESS and kept in-frame rearrangements with V and J called. Such tables lack part of the clones; where checked against another copy, unresolved V genes explain under half of the gap, and the rest is unexplained. For V, J and clone size, that table is used; D and trimming come from the DNA. This sample holds about 82,000 clones; over 65% were observed only once. The top ten constitute about 20% of the sample.

The germline V gene (reference sequence) provides CDR1 SEHNR and CDR2 FQNEAQ. From V the trimming removes 1 base and from J it removes 4 bases, while the gene matches leave 7 bases of the junction unaccounted for. Its CDR3 holds 15 amino acids, cysteine through phenylalanine. Left in the record is the CDR3 DNA by itself, 45 bases read in frame from the first base. These data are taken from a study of cytomegalovirus exposure and HLA in healthy donors (dated by TCRdb to 2016 to 2017). About the full investigation: In an earlier analysis of some 610 of the donors, about 260 Gb of sequence data and 100 million or so unique TCR beta sequences from about 179 million T cells were reported. About 300 gigabases of sequencing data and 70 million to 100 million unique TCR sequences made up an early release that covered nearly 650 HLA-typed donors. Of the 398 genotyped donors, about 84% fell in the genetic ancestry cluster associated with self-reported Caucasian donors. The study aimed to test whether cataloging public T cell receptors could reveal signatures of past pathogen exposure. The T cell repertoires of roughly 660 subjects were profiled by immunosequencing and related to cytomegalovirus serostatus. Along with the approximately 600-subject first cohort, a separate validation cohort of over a hundred different subjects was used. High-throughput TCR immunosequencing, statistical association of individual TCRs with disease status, and machine learning were combined to predict cytomegalovirus infection status. A later analysis re-analyzed previously published TCR beta repertoires from about 600 donors and added high-resolution HLA genotyping to study TCR occurrence patterns. Rather than using new phenotypic data, the later analysis identified candidate immune exposures from TCR beta sequences and from how often those sequences occurred across donors. An earlier analysis of some 600 of the donors applied high-throughput TCR beta sequencing to assess whether each TCR beta V gene segment acted as functional or pseudogenic. Donor age, sex, ethnicity and CMV serostatus were compiled alongside the repertoire data. A later genetic analysis took genome-wide SNP genotypes for 398 of the 666 donors and used that subset as a discovery cohort. All discovery cohort repertoires had been generated on a single sequencing platform. Both class I and class II loci were covered by HLA typing, at four-digit resolution. The number of typed donors differed by locus: roughly 620-640 for A, B, C, DRB1 and DQB1; 500 to 550 for DQA1; over 600 for DPA1; and roughly 450 for DPB1. Because of strong linkage in the cohort, a few DR-DQ haplotypes were treated as single units for association and clustering. Across approximately 420 genotyped donors of the cohort, an average of roughly 200,000 unique TCR beta nucleotide sequences per donor were sequenced, and approximately 17% of those sequences were non-productive. General findings and caveats noted by the study authors: In a later analysis, the rate of TCR association differed among HLA loci, with DRB1 alleles having the most associated TCRs and HLA-C alleles having the fewest. Roughly uniform sequencing depth across donors was assumed in presence/absence analyses, although this assumption may not hold. Broadly in line with IMGT annotations, most TCR beta V segments showed up in productive rearrangements about 87% or about 30% of the time in an earlier analysis of several hundred of the donors. The cohort was sequenced for TCR beta chains only, and without alpha or paired-chain data the features that could be detected were limited. Most CMV-associated TCR beta chains appeared to be HLA-restricted in a later analysis, and the HLA associations seemed to be driven largely by CMV exposure. The authors suggested that the approach could potentially be generalized to other disease states and immunological phenotypes. A further reported finding was that TCR beta sequences accurately predicted the HLA-A and HLA-B alleles for most subjects in the first cohort. Some IMGT-functional V segments, including TRBV6-2 and TRBV6-3, could not be told apart with the 87-base-pair reads, so those segments were excluded. According to a later analysis, parvovirus B19, influenza, CMV and Epstein-Barr virus appeared linked to several top co-occurrence clusters. Compared with equally common non-associated chains, HLA-associated TCR beta chains in a later analysis were more clonally expanded and had lower generation probabilities. The study listed 150 to 200 TCR beta chains as associated with cytomegalovirus. In both the original and validation cohorts, the classifier was reported to diagnose cytomegalovirus status with high specificity and sensitivity. For the cohort, immune exposure information was limited to CMV serostatus. Linkage disequilibrium might explain the correlated functional status among segregating V segments, but an unknown experimental factor could not be excluded. A cluster of highly shared sequence variants was judged likely to represent a technical artifact of the sequencing pipeline. A later genetic analysis associated a missense DCLRE1C variant with V-gene and J-gene trimming of TCR beta chains, and an independent cohort replicated the association. Because counts were too low, roughly 17 rarely observed V segments, including chromosome 9 orphons, were left out of the earlier analysis of approximately 500 of the donors. Because HLA typing was missing for some donors at each locus, association tests included only the typed subset. In a later analysis, 16,951 TCR beta sequences were associated with specific HLA alleles at a false discovery rate of 0.05. A later genetic analysis reported fewer N-insertions in productive TCRs among donors in an Asian-associated ancestry cluster than the roughly 620-donor mean. While some public TCRs were present in many individuals, most TCR sequences turned up only very rarely across donors. Strong co-occurrence of HLA alleles, especially DR and DQ, made assigning TCR associations to individual alleles difficult. A few of the identified cytomegalovirus-associated TCR beta chains were confirmed in vitro to be specific for cytomegalovirus antigens.

The cohort comprised 670 or so healthy bone marrow donors. All cohort members were sampled while nominally healthy, although unrecorded immune exposures were likely present. The donor was CMV seropositive and was included in the group of approximately 300 seropositive cohort members. A peripheral blood sample was collected from each donor, and TCR beta sequencing was performed on peripheral blood mononuclear cells. The Qiagen DNeasy Blood Extraction Kit was used to extract genomic DNA from the blood cell samples. Specimen: PBMCs. The source of this sequence is a young man in good health and CMV-seropositive. The rearranged chain carries TRBV7-9 and TRBJ2-7; the central 7 bases match TRBD2. The CDR3 region has the sequence CASSLGPGGSYEQYF. The DNA sequence is given as TGTGCCAGCAGCTTAGGGCCTGGCGGGAGTTACGAGCAGTACTTC.